This T cell receptor beta chain appears in the sequencing data of a study of cytomegalovirus exposure and HLA in healthy donors. Study in general: Among about 179 million T cells, an earlier analysis found approximately 110 million unique TCR beta sequences.

Study outcomes and limitations: Associated with cytomegalovirus, according to the listing, were 170 or so TCR beta chains.

The PCR was carried out with 60 Vbeta primers and 13 Jbeta primers. TCRdb's table, derived via immunoSEQ multiplex PCR, lists solely in-frame clones and lacks some. The table lists roughly 100,000 clones, approximately 83% of them singletons. A remark on this clone: What it recognizes is unknown.

The CDR3 has 17 amino acids. The V gene's germline CDR1 is MNHNS and CDR2 SASEGT. Trimming removed 0 bases at V and 4 bases at J, with 19 bases between. Material: PBMCs. The chain recombines TRBV6-1 with TRBJ2-7, with D tentatively TRBD2 (6 bases). The source of this sequence is a man younger than 30 in good health and CMV-seronegative. The CDR3 here is CASSEALPGVAAYEQYF. The DNA for the CDR3 is TGTGCCAGCAGTGAAGCGTTGCCCGGGGTAGCGGCTTACGAGCAGTACTTC.